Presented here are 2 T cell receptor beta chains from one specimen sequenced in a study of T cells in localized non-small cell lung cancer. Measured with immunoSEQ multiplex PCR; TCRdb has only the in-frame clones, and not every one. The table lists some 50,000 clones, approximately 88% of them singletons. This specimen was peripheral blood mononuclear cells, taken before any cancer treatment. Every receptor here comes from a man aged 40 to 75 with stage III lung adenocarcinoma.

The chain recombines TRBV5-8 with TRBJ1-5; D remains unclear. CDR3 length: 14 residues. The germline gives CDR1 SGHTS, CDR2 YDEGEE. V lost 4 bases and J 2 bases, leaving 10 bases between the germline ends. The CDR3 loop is CASSQRRRNQPQHF. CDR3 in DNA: TGTGCCAGCAGCCAGAGGCGTCGCAATCAGCCCCAGCATTTT.

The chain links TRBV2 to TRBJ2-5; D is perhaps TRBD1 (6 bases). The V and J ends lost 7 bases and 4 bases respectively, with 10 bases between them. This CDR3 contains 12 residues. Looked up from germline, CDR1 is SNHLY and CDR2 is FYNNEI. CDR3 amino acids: CASTGDGETQYF. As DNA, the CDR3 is TGTGCCAGCACAGGGGACGGAGAGACCCAGTACTTC. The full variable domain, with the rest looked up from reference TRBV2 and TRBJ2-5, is EPEVTQTPSHQVTQMGQEVILRCVPISNHLYFYWYRQILGQKVEFLVSFYNNEISEKSEIFDDQFSVERPDGSNFTLKIRSTKLEDSAMYFCASTGDGETQYFGPGTRLLVL.